Sequencing of this T cell receptor (beta chain) was carried out in a study of T cell repertoires in aging, cancer and after chemotherapy. The wider study: Donors were grouped into six age bands spanning 30 or younger through 70 or older.

Peripheral blood genomic DNA, not sorted cells or RNA, was the template. This clonotype rates as large. The CDR3 is 12 amino acids. Trimming shortened V by 5 bases and J by 0 bases, and 4 bases separated the two germline ends. CDR1 and CDR2 from the germline V gene are LNHDA and SQIVND (reference sequence). TRB rearrangements spanning V, D and J were amplified using mixed TRB-A/B primers. TCRdb redid the calling of the multiplex PCR reads with MiXCR, one entry per CDR3 protein. This sample has 500 to 650 distinct CDR3 sequences, with 15% to 20% found just once. The clonotype comes from a human donor with a solid tumor. Material: blood. The chain joins TRBV19 to TRBJ1-2; D is ambiguous. The CDR3 is CASSPANYGYTF. The CDR3 DNA sequence: TGTGCCAGTAGTCCTGCTAACTATGGCTACACCTTC.